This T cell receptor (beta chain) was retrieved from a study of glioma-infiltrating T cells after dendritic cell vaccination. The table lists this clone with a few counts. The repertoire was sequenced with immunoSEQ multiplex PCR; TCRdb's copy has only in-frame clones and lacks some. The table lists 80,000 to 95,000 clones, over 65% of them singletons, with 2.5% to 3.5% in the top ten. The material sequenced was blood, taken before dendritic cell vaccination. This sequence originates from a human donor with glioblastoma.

CDR3 sequence: CASSLEQPSTDTQYF. CDR3 in DNA: TGCGCCAGCAGCTTGGAACAGCCGAGCACAGATACGCAGTATTTT. The rearrangement joins TRBV5-1 to TRBJ2-3; unclear D gene. CDR3 length: 15 amino acids. Germline CDR1 and CDR2: SGHRS and YFSETQ. V lost 0 bases to trimming and J lost 0 bases, with 8 bases between them.